What follows are 25 T cell receptor beta chains derived from one specimen sequenced in a study of blood T cell repertoires in COVID-19 (dated by TCRdb to 2020 to 2022). Preparation of the library involved the immunoSEQ multiplex PCR assay. In TCRdb, the immuneACCESS table is reduced to in-frame sequences with V and J assigned. These tables do not hold every clone; where another copy was compared, an unresolved V gene accounts for under half, and the others remain unexplained. Counted in this sample were around 100,000 clones; 75% to 90% of them appeared once. The ten largest account for approximately 1.7% of the sample. The source material was peripheral blood. The receptors were sampled from a man aged 80 or over with acute or convalescent COVID-19.

CDR3 sequence reads: CSGGYTGIRYNEQFF. Written as DNA, the CDR3 is TGCAGCGGTGGGTATACAGGGATTCGATACAATGAGCAGTTCTTC. The chain recombines TRBV29-1 with TRBJ2-1, with a possible D match to TRBD1 (6 bases). Germline V gene sequence: CDR1 SQVTM, CDR2 ANQGSEA. V dropped 7 bases and J dropped 4 bases, with 20 bases sitting between them. The CDR3 is made up of 15 amino acids.

The gene calls are TRBV6-5 and TRBJ2-5; 7 bases are a match to TRBD2. J lost 1 base, V lost 4 bases, and 6 bases had no gene match. This CDR3 contains 15 residues. The germline V gene encodes CDR1 MNHEY and CDR2 SVGAGI. CDR3 in amino acids: CASSSRRGVQETQYF. The CDR3 coding sequence is TGTGCCAGCAGTTCTCGACGGGGGGTCCAAGAGACCCAGTACTTC.

The rearrangement links TRBV6-5 to TRBJ2-1; D gene uncertain. V dropped 7 bases and J dropped 7 bases, with 20 bases sitting between them. CDR3 length: 15 residues. Germline CDR1 MNHEY, CDR2 SVGAGI. CDR3 protein: CASKFWAQRTNEQFF. The CDR3 nucleotides read TGTGCCAGCAAATTTTGGGCCCAGAGAACGAATGAGCAGTTCTTC.

The genes are TRBV24-1 and TRBJ1-1; unclear D gene. The germline V gene encodes CDR1 KGHDR and CDR2 SFDVKD. Deletions cut 9 bases from V and 0 bases from J, with 10 bases between. CDR3 length: 13 residues. CDR3: CATEMAVNTEAFF. The CDR3 region has the DNA TGTGCCACCGAGATGGCGGTGAACACTGAAGCTTTCTTT.

The rearrangement links TRBV5-8 to TRBJ1-1; D not resolved. V was clipped by 4 bases and J by 0 bases, with 13 bases between them. CDR1 and CDR2 (germline): SGHTS, YDEGEE. The CDR3 runs to 15 residues. The CDR3 protein is CASSRRVAMNTEAFF. The CDR3 coding sequence is TGTGCCAGCAGCCGCCGGGTGGCTATGAACACTGAAGCTTTCTTT.

This rearrangement joins TRBV13 to TRBJ1-6, with TRBD1 matching 9 bases. Looked up from germline, CDR1 is PRHDT and CDR2 is FYEKMQ (reference sequence). V shed 5 bases and J 6 bases; nucleotides not matched to a gene: 5. This CDR3 spans 15 amino acids. CDR3 sequence (DNA): TGTGCCAGCAGCACAGGACAGGGGATTAATTCACCCCTCCACTTT. Translating gives CASSTGQGINSPLHF.

The chain joins TRBV6-5 to TRBJ1-1; D unclear. The length of the CDR3 is 15 residues. Germline V lookup: CDR1 MNHEY, CDR2 SVGAGI. Trimming shortened V by 2 bases and J by 6 bases, and 16 bases separated the two germline ends. The CDR3 protein is CASSYRVQLAAEAFF. As DNA, the CDR3 is TGTGCCAGCAGTTACCGGGTTCAGTTAGCGGCTGAAGCTTTCTTT.

The chain links TRBV5-4 to TRBJ2-3; D is perhaps TRBD2 (5 bases). V gave up 4 bases and J gave up 2 bases, with 20 bases separating them. Germline loops: CDR1 SGHNT, CDR2 YYREEE (reference sequence). CDR3 length: 17 residues. CDR3 in amino acids: CASSPVGRVKNTDTQYF. CDR3 coding DNA: TGTGCCAGCAGCCCTGTAGGGCGGGTTAAAAACACAGATACGCAGTATTTT.

The chain links TRBV7-2 to TRBJ2-7; 7 bases map to TRBD2. The junction had 17 bases not matched to a gene; V was cut back by 1 base and J by 5 bases. The germline V gene has CDR1 SGHTA and CDR2 FQGNSA. This CDR3 comprises 18 residues. As DNA, the CDR3 is TGTGCCAGCAGCTTAGGGGCCTTAGGCGGCGGGAGACCCAACGAGCAGTACTTC. This gives the protein CASSLGALGGGRPNEQYF. Full variable domain (missing parts from reference TRBV7-2 and TRBJ2-7): GAGVSQSPSNKVTEKGKDVELRCDPISGHTALYWYRQSLGQGLEFLIYFQGNSAPDKSGLPSDRFSAERTGGSVSTLTIQRTQQEDSAVYLCASSLGALGGGRPNEQYFGPGTRLTVT.

The V and J genes are TRBV2 and TRBJ1-6, with D maybe TRBD1 (6 bases). CDR3 length: 14 amino acids. V gave up 6 bases and J gave up 6 bases, with 12 bases separating them. CDR1 and CDR2 from the germline V gene are SNHLY and FYNNEI. Written as DNA, the CDR3 is TGTGCCAGCAGCCAGGGGTTCAGTAATTCACCCCTCCACTTT. Its protein product is CASSQGFSNSPLHF.

This chain connects TRBV4-1 to TRBJ1-2; a weak D match, TRBD1 (6 bases). Trimming removed 4 bases from V and 5 bases from J, with 17 bases in between. The CDR3 covers 15 residues. Germline CDR1 MGHRA, CDR2 YSYEKL. The CDR3 sequence: CASSPGGGQIYGYTF. The CDR3 DNA follows: TGCGCCAGCAGCCCCGGGGGGGGACAAATTTATGGCTACACCTTC.

The genes are TRBV30 and TRBJ1-6; D is perhaps TRBD1 (6 bases). The CDR3 is made up of 13 amino acids. Trimming removed 2 bases from V and 5 bases from J, with 7 bases in between. Per germline, CDR1 GTSNPN and CDR2 SVGIG (reference sequence). The CDR3 spells CAWSRTDNSPLHF. The CDR3 DNA is TGTGCCTGGAGTCGGACAGATAATTCACCCCTCCACTTT.

This chain connects TRBV5-1 to TRBJ2-7; TRBD2 matches 9 bases. There are 13 residues in the CDR3. V lost 4 bases to trimming and J lost 7 bases; unmatched junction nucleotides: 6. Germline V CDR1 and CDR2: SGHRS, YFSETQ. CDR3 region: CASSPGTSWEQYF. In nucleotides, the CDR3 is TGCGCCAGCAGCCCCGGGACTAGCTGGGAGCAGTACTTC.

The V and J genes are TRBV19 and TRBJ1-1; D remains unclear. Trimming left V 5 bases short and J 1 base short, with 8 bases between. The CDR3 contains 13 residues. Germline lookup yields CDR1 LNHDA and CDR2 SQIVND (reference sequence). CDR3 residues: CASSPTQNTEAFF. Written as DNA, the CDR3 is TGTGCCAGTAGTCCAACACAGAACACTGAAGCTTTCTTT.

The chain carries TRBV7-3 and TRBJ1-6; possible D gene TRBD1, 6 bases. The length of the CDR3 is 16 residues. CDR1 is SGHTA, CDR2 FQGTGA, per germline. V lost 1 base and J lost 5, with 12 bases in between. CDR3 DNA: TGTGCCAGCAGCTTAAATGGCAGGGGTAATAATTCACCCCTCCACTTT. It is translated as CASSLNGRGNNSPLHF.

The sample holds one count of this clone. The chain joins TRBV7-9 to TRBJ1-6; the D gene is possibly TRBD1 (5 bases). The germline gives CDR1 SEHNR, CDR2 FQNEAQ (reference sequence). V was cut by 5 bases and J by 7 bases, with 9 bases left in between. The CDR3 spans 13 residues. The chain's CDR3 is CASSHPGNSPLHF. CDR3 nucleotides: TGTGCCAGCAGCCACCCAGGGAATTCACCCCTCCACTTT. The variable domain in full, completed from reference TRBV7-9 and TRBJ1-6, reads DTGVSQNPRHKITKRGQNVTFRCDPISEHNRLYWYRQTLGQGPEFLTYFQNEAQLEKSRLLSDRFSAERPKGSFSTLEIQRTEQGDSAMYLCASSHPGNSPLHFGNGTRLTVT.

The chain recombines TRBV7-9 with TRBJ2-1; 7 bases fit TRBD2. J lost 3 bases, V lost 1 base, and 12 bases had no gene match. The germline gives CDR1 SEHNR, CDR2 FQNEAQ (reference sequence). This CDR3 is 18 amino acids long. The CDR3 spells CASSLERLAGVGYNEQFF. The DNA for the CDR3 is TGTGCCAGCAGCTTAGAGAGATTGGCGGGAGTAGGCTACAATGAGCAGTTCTTC.

The chain uses TRBV27 and TRBJ2-1; 10 nucleotides line up with TRBD2. The length of the CDR3 is 16 residues. The junction had 12 bases not matched to a gene; V was cut back by 6 bases and J by 7 bases. Germline CDR1 MNHEY, CDR2 SMNVEV (reference sequence). CDR3 DNA sequence: TGTGCCAGCAGCCTATCAGGACTAGCGGATTTAAATGAGCAGTTCTTC. Residues: CASSLSGLADLNEQFF.

This clone was counted a few times. This chain uses TRBV28 with TRBJ2-1, with D tentatively TRBD2 (6 bases). CDR3 size: 12 residues. V lost 6 bases and J lost 6, with 9 bases in between. Germline CDR1 is MDHEN and CDR2 is SYDVKM. The CDR3 spells CASRSTSNEQFF. The DNA of the CDR3 is TGTGCCAGCAGGTCGACTAGCAATGAGCAGTTCTTC.

This chain joins TRBV20-1 and TRBJ2-3; 8 bases match TRBD2. CDR3 size: 16 residues. The V and J ends lost 3 bases and 6 bases, in that order; junction bases with no gene match: 14. Looked up from germline, CDR1 is DFQATT and CDR2 is SNEGSKA (reference sequence). The CDR3 sequence is CSASWVLGLDPDTQYF. The CDR3 DNA follows: TGCAGTGCTAGTTGGGTTTTGGGACTAGATCCCGATACGCAGTATTTT.

J is TRBJ1-5 and V is TRBV19; no clear D. V gave up 0 bases and J gave up 0 bases, with 12 bases separating them. The germline V gene encodes CDR1 LNHDA and CDR2 SQIVND (reference sequence). The length of the CDR3 is 17 residues. The CDR3 DNA follows: TGTGCCAGTAGTATAGATCTAATGAGGTATAGCAATCAGCCCCAGCATTTT. Translated: CASSIDLMRYSNQPQHF.

The chain recombines TRBV11-2 with TRBJ2-5, with TRBD1 as a possible D gene (7 bases). V lost 4 bases and J lost 4, with 13 bases in between. Per germline, CDR1 SGHAT and CDR2 FQNNGV. The CDR3 sequence is 14 residues long. Here the CDR3 reads CASSSTGEVETQYF. The CDR3 DNA sequence: TGTGCCAGCAGCTCCACAGGGGAGGTAGAGACCCAGTACTTC.

The rearrangement links TRBV9 to TRBJ2-3; TRBD2 agrees at 7 bases. J lost 4 bases, V lost 4 bases, and 9 bases had no gene match. The CDR3 is 15 residues long. CDR1 is SGDLS, CDR2 YYNGEE, per germline. The CDR3 coding sequence is TGTGCCAGCAGCCCGCACGCGGGAGTTGCAGATACGCAGTATTTT. The encoded protein is CASSPHAGVADTQYF.

The J gene is TRBJ1-2, the V gene TRBV30, with 9 bases fitting TRBD1. The CDR3 runs 17 residues. V gave up 0 bases and J gave up 8 bases; unmatched junction bases: 16. Germline V gene data show CDR1 as GTSNPN and CDR2 as SVGIG (reference sequence). The CDR3 DNA is TGTGCCTGGAGTGTGGCGGGACAGGGTCTTTTAGTGGGGGGCTACACCTTC. Its translation is CAWSVAGQGLLVGGYTF.

V is TRBV24-1 and J is TRBJ2-1; 16 bases are a match to TRBD2. Per the germline V gene, CDR1 is KGHDR and CDR2 is SFDVKD. Trimming removed 5 bases from V and 5 bases from J; junction bases left unmatched: 5. The CDR3 runs to 17 residues. Here the CDR3 reads CATSGGGTSGRDNEQFF. Here the CDR3 DNA reads TGTGCCACCAGTGGTGGTGGGACTAGCGGGAGGGACAATGAGCAGTTCTTC.